One and the same sample provided the 19 T cell receptor beta chains below, sequenced in a study of CD8+CD57+ T cells in acquired aplastic anemia. Those patients picked for sequencing had displayed CD8+CD57+ cell expansion on flow cytometry. Using genomic DNA as the template, TCR beta VDJ and CDR3 profiling was carried out. One entry per CDR3 protein, called by TCRdb with MiXCR from the reads. The table records approximately 220,000 distinct CDR3 sequences, about 44% of them present only once. Input material: sorted CD4+, CD8+, or CD8+CD57+ T cells (not recorded which) from PBMCs. These TCRs come from a human donor with aplastic anemia.

This clonotype was seen more than once but under ten times. The rearrangement uses TRBV6-1 and TRBJ2-7; TRBD1 or TRBD2 may be the D gene (7 bases each). The CDR3 is 17 residues long. Trimming stripped 6 bases from V and 4 bases from J, with 25 bases between. The germline V gene encodes CDR1 MNHNS and CDR2 SASEGT. In DNA, the CDR3 is TGTGCCAGCAGAGCCGGGCCGACAGGGACTAATTGGTACGAGCAGTACTTC. Translated, it gives CASRAGPTGTNWYEQYF.

On this clonotype itself: A single base separates this from a much larger clone, so it may be a read error. The chain joins TRBV6-5 to TRBJ2-5; 7 nucleotides align to TRBD1. Germline V gene data show CDR1 as MNHEY and CDR2 as SVGAGI. J lost 4 bases, V lost 5 bases, and 10 bases had no gene match. The CDR3 runs to 15 residues. CDR3 bases: TGTGCCAGCAGTCCAAGGACAGGAAGCCCAGAGACCCAGTACTTC. It yields the protein CASSPRTGSPETQYF.

This clonotype was seen repeatedly, ten times or more. The V gene is TRBV6-6, the J gene TRBJ1-1; D is unresolved. Trimming left V 10 bases short and J 3 bases short, with 12 bases between. CDR3 length: 12 residues. In germline, CDR1 is MNHNY, CDR2 SVGAGI (reference sequence). The DNA of the CDR3 is TGTGCCACTTTCGACGGTTACACTGAAGCTTTCTTT. Translating gives CATFDGYTEAFF.

This chain joins TRBV9 and TRBJ1-4, with D possibly TRBD1 on 5 matching bases. Germline lookup yields CDR1 SGDLS and CDR2 YYNGEE. CDR3 size: 14 residues. V was cut by 3 bases and J by 0 bases, with 6 bases left in between. The CDR3 DNA sequence: TGTGCCAGCAGCGCGACAGCAACTAATGAAAAACTGTTTTTT. The encoded protein is CASSATATNEKLFF.

The rearrangement links TRBV10-1 to TRBJ1-4, with D possibly matching TRBD1 (5 bases). Germline assignment: CDR1 WNHNN and CDR2 SYGVQD (reference sequence). Trimming shortened V by 0 bases and J by 8 bases, and 13 bases separated the two germline ends. The CDR3 is made up of 15 amino acids. CDR3 DNA: TGCGCCAGCAGTGAGTCAGTCGGGGGAAAGGAAAAACTGTTTTTT. Translation: CASSESVGGKEKLFF.

Points on this clonotype: Germline is not matched at one junction end, which may reflect a read error. The chain joins TRBV24-1 to TRBJ2-1; D gene unclear. Germline assignment: CDR1 KGHDR and CDR2 SFDVKD. This CDR3 is built from 17 residues. In DNA, the CDR3 is TGCAGTGCTAGAGTCGCCGATACCGGTGGGGTGGACAATGAGCAGTTCTTC. Translation: CSARVADTGGVDNEQFF.

As to this clonotype: A much larger clone lies one base from this, so it may be a read error. The chain links TRBV25-1 to TRBJ2-5; perhaps TRBD2 as D (7 bases). Germline CDR1 MGHDK, CDR2 SYGVNS. Trimming shortened V by 10 bases and J by 4 bases, and 19 bases separated the two germline ends. This CDR3 spans 14 amino acids. CDR3 sequence (DNA): TGTGCCACCCTGGACGGGGGGCGAGGAGAGACCCAGTACTTC. Protein sequence: CATLDGGRGETQYF.

This clonotype was seen at least ten times. V usage is TRBV20-1 and J usage is TRBJ1-1; TRBD1 matches 8 bases. Germline V lookup: CDR1 DFQATT, CDR2 SNEGSKA (reference sequence). There are 16 residues in the CDR3. V trimming: 0 bases; J trimming: 1 base; junction bases outside the gene matches: 7. The CDR3 here is CSARDRAGGANTEAFF. In nucleotides, the CDR3 is TGCAGTGCTAGAGATAGAGCAGGGGGCGCGAACACTGAAGCTTTCTTT.

This chain joins TRBV10-3 and TRBJ2-1, with D uncertain. Germline assignment: CDR1 ENHRY and CDR2 SYGVKD. The CDR3 length is 11 residues. V was pared by 8 bases and J by 5 bases, with 7 bases between. The CDR3 is CAILVNNEQFF. As DNA, the CDR3 is TGTGCCATCCTCGTGAACAATGAGCAGTTCTTC.

This clonotype has a count of ten or more. The V and J genes are TRBV6-2 or TRBV6-3 and TRBJ2-1; no clear D. CDR3 length: 14 residues. V was clipped by 4 bases and J by 7 bases, with 14 bases between them. Germline-derived CDR1 and CDR2 are MNHEY and SVGEGT. CDR3 loop: CASSLTGRVNEQFF. CDR3 nucleotide sequence: TGTGCCAGCAGTTTAACCGGGCGAGTTAATGAGCAGTTCTTC.

This clonotype was found many times. The V and J genes are TRBV20-1 and TRBJ2-7; 15 bases fit TRBD2. Germline V gene lookup returns CDR1 DFQATT and CDR2 SNEGSKA (reference sequence). This CDR3 is 17 amino acids long. Unmatched junction bases numbered 7, after V lost 4 bases and J lost 0 bases. The CDR3, as DNA: TGCAGTGCTATAGGACTAGCGGGAGGGCTGAGCTCCTACGAGCAGTACTTC. Its translation: CSAIGLAGGLSSYEQYF.

The V call is TRBV20-1, the J call TRBJ1-1; D not resolved. V lost 2 bases and J 1 base, leaving 11 bases between the germline ends. CDR3 length: 14 amino acids. CDR1 and CDR2 from the germline V gene are DFQATT and SNEGSKA (reference sequence). The CDR3 loop reads CSARSAGWNTEAFF. The CDR3 nucleotides are TGCAGTGCTAGATCGGCAGGTTGGAACACTGAAGCTTTCTTT.

The chain combines TRBV2 with TRBJ2-2; TRBD2 agrees at 13 bases. The CDR3 length is 20 residues. CDR1 is SNHLY and CDR2 is FYNNEI in the germline V gene. The J segment lost 0 bases and the V segment lost 6 bases, leaving 13 bases of the junction unmatched. In DNA form, the CDR3 reads TGTGCCAGCAGCCAAGACGTGAGGACTAGCGGGGGACCGAACACCGGGGAGCTGTTTTTT. It specifies CASSQDVRTSGGPNTGELFF.

This clonotype was recorded at least ten times. The chain employs TRBV9 and TRBJ1-1, with D possibly TRBD1 on 6 matching bases. Germline V CDR1 and CDR2: SGDLS, YYNGEE. V lost 4 bases and J lost 1, with 14 bases in between. The CDR3 is 15 residues long. CDR3 sequence: CASSIKEGENTEAFF. The CDR3 DNA follows: TGTGCCAGCAGCATAAAGGAGGGGGAGAACACTGAAGCTTTCTTT. Combining the CDR3 with reference TRBV9 and TRBJ1-1 gives the whole variable domain DSGVTQTPKHLITATGQRVTLRCSPRSGDLSVYWYQQSLDQGLQFLIQYYNGEERAKGNILERFSAQQFPDLHSELNLSSLELGDSALYFCASSIKEGENTEAFFGQGTRLTVV.

The sample holds a few counts of this clonotype. The CDR3 is CAIAGTSLGYGTDTQYF. CDR3 bases: TGTGCCATCGCCGGGACTAGCCTCGGATACGGCACAGATACGCAGTATTTT. The gene calls are TRBV10-3 and TRBJ2-3, with TRBD2 identical over 9 bases. This CDR3 is 17 amino acids long. Germline CDR1 and CDR2: ENHRY and SYGVKD. Trimming removed 8 bases from V and 1 base from J; junction bases left unmatched: 13.

The chain has TRBV12-3 or TRBV12-4 and TRBJ2-7; perhaps TRBD1 as D (5 bases). V was shortened by 2 bases and J by 0 bases, with 11 bases between the two germline ends. This CDR3 spans 15 amino acids. The CDR3 loop is CASSLRQFHSYEQYF. The DNA of the CDR3 is TGTGCCAGCAGTTTAAGACAGTTCCACTCCTACGAGCAGTACTTC.

Comment on this clonotype: The conserved final phenylalanine or tryptophan is absent from the CDR3, which likely points to a read error. The V and J genes are TRBV2 and TRBJ2-3; D is perhaps TRBD2 (5 bases). The CDR3 is 12 residues long. V was pared by 2 bases and J by 10 bases, with 10 bases between. Germline V gives CDR1 SNHLY, CDR2 FYNNEI. CDR3 sequence: CASSEPRGPQYL. The CDR3 region has the DNA TGTGCCAGCAGTGAACCGCGCGGGCCGCAGTATCTT.

The chain recombines TRBV7-9 with TRBJ1-6; TRBD1 matches 9 bases. Germline values: CDR1 SEHNR, CDR2 FQNEAQ (reference sequence). J was trimmed by 8 bases and V by 6 bases; bases with no gene match: 11. CDR3 length equals 16 residues. The CDR3 protein is CASSSPGQGGDSPLHF. The CDR3 region has the DNA TGTGCCAGCAGTTCCCCGGGACAGGGAGGAGATTCACCCCTCCACTTT.

This rearrangement joins TRBV7-9 to TRBJ1-5; 7 bases map to TRBD1. CDR3 length: 14 amino acids. J lost 7 bases, V lost 1 base, and 4 bases had no gene match. Per the germline V gene, CDR1 is SEHNR and CDR2 is FQNEAQ (reference sequence). This CDR3 reads CASSLDRGRQPQHF. CDR3 DNA sequence: TGTGCCAGCAGCTTAGACAGGGGCCGACAGCCCCAGCATTTT.